This T cell receptor beta chain is from a study of T cells in Graves' hyperthyroidism and ophthalmopathy. The wider study: Peripheral blood samples were taken at initial diagnosis, prior to any treatment.

The CDR3 runs 15 residues. CDR1 is SGHTA and CDR2 is FQGTGA in the germline V gene. Using RNA transcripts as the source, TCR beta CDR3 regions were amplified. HTBI primers were the set used in a first-round RT-PCR of the TCR CDR3. Each CDR3 protein gets one entry after TCRdb re-called the multiplex PCR reads with MiXCR. Of about 530,000 distinct CDR3 sequences listed, roughly 15% are singletons. With respect to this clonotype: A junction boundary mismatches the germline segment, possibly from a read error.

This receptor was identified in a woman between 18 and 29 years old with Graves' ophthalmopathy. V gene TRBV7-3 combines with J gene TRBJ2-5; TRBD1 is a possible D gene (6 bases). Sequenced: blood. CDR3 DNA: TGTGTCAGCAGCCCTGGACAGTATCTCGGAGAGACCCAGTACTTC. This gives the protein CVSSPGQYLGETQYF.